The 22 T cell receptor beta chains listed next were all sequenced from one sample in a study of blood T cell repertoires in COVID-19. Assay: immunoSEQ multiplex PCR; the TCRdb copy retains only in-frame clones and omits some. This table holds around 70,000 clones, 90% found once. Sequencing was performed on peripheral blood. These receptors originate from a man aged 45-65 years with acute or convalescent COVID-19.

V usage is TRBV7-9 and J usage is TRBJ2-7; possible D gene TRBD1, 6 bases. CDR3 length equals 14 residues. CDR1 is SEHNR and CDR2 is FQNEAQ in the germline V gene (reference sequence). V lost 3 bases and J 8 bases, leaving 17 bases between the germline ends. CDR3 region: CASSFQGNKEKQYF. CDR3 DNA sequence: TGTGCCAGCAGCTTTCAGGGGAATAAAGAAAAGCAGTACTTC.

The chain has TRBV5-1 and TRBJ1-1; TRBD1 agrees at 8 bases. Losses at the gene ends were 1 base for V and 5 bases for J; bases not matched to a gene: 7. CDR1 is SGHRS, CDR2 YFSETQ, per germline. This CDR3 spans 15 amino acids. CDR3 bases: TGCGCCAGCAGCTTGAGGACAGGGATCAAGACTGAAGCTTTCTTT. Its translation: CASSLRTGIKTEAFF.

The CDR3 spells CASSLFGSGANVLTF. CDR3 bases: TGTGCCAGCAGCTTGTTCGGCTCTGGGGCCAACGTCCTGACTTTC. The gene calls are TRBV5-6 and TRBJ2-6; D gene unclear. The CDR3 totals 15 residues. V lost 1 base and J 0 bases, leaving 5 bases between the germline ends. Germline CDR1 is SGHDT and CDR2 is YYEEEE.

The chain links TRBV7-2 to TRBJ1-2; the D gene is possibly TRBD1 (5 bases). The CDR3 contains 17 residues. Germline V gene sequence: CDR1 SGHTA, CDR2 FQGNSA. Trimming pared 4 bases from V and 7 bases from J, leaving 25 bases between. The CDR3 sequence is CASSSLAPGTGNGGYTF. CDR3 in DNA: TGTGCCAGCAGCTCCCTTGCCCCGGGGACTGGTAATGGTGGCTACACCTTC.

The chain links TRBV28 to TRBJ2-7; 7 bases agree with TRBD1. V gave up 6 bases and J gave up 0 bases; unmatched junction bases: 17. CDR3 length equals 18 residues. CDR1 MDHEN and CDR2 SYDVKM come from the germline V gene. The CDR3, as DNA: TGTGCCAGCAGCCAGAGACAGGGACAAGCCTCCTACTCCTACGAGCAGTACTTC. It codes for CASSQRQGQASYSYEQYF.

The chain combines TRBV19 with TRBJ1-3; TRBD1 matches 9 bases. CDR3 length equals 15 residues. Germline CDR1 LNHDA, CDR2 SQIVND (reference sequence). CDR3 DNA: TGTGCTTCTGGGGACAGGGTTGGTTCTGGAAACACCATATATTTT. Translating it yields CASGDRVGSGNTIYF.

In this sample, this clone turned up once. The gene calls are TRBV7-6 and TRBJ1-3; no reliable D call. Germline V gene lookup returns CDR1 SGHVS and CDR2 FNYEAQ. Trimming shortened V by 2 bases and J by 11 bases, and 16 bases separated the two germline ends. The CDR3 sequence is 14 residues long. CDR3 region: CASSLTSGVGSIYF. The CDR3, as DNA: TGTGCCAGCAGCTTAACTTCCGGGGTTGGGTCCATATATTTT.

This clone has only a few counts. CDR3 region: CASSIAAGRPQHF. CDR3 DNA: TGTGCCAGTAGTATAGCGGCGGGTCGCCCCCAGCATTTT. The rearrangement joins TRBV19 to TRBJ1-5; no firm D call. The length of the CDR3 is 13 residues. Germline V gene sequence: CDR1 LNHDA, CDR2 SQIVND (reference sequence). The V end was cut by 1 base, the J end by 10 bases, with 11 bases between. Full variable domain (missing parts from reference TRBV19 and TRBJ1-5): DGGITQSPKYLFRKEGQNVTLSCEQNLNHDAMYWYRQDPGQGLRLIYYSQIVNDFQKGDIAEGYSVSREKKESFPLTVTSAQKNPTAFYLCASSIAAGRPQHFGDGTRLSIL.

Here the CDR3 reads CASSVGSGSNQPQHF. The CDR3 DNA sequence: TGTGCCAGCAGCGTAGGATCCGGTAGCAATCAGCCCCAGCATTTT. The chain has TRBV9 and TRBJ1-5; D remains unclear. The V and J ends lost 0 bases and 0 bases respectively, with 7 bases between them. The CDR3 runs 15 residues. In germline, CDR1 is SGDLS, CDR2 YYNGEE.

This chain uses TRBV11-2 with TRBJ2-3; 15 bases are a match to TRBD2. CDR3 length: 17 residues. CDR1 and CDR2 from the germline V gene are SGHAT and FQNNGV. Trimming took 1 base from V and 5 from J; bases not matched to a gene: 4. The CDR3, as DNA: TGTGCCAGCAGCTTAGTTGGACTAGCGGGGGGGGGAGATACGCAGTATTTT. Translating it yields CASSLVGLAGGGDTQYF.

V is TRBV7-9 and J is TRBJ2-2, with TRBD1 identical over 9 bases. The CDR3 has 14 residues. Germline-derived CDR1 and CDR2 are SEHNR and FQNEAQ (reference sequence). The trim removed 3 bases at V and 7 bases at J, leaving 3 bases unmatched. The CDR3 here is CASSFRQGGGELFF. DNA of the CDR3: TGTGCCAGCAGCTTCCGACAGGGGGGCGGGGAGCTGTTTTTT.

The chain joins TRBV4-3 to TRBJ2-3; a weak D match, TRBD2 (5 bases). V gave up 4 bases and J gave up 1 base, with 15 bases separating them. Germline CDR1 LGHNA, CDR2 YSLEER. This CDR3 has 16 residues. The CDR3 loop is CASSPSPRTRTDTQYF. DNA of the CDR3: TGCGCCAGCAGCCCTTCTCCCCGGACTCGCACAGATACGCAGTATTTT.

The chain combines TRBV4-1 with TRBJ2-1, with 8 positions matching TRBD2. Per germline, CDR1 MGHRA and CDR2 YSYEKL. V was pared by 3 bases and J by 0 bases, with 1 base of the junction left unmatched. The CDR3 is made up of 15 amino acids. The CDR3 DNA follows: TGCGCCAGCAGCCAGAGCGGGAGCTCCTACAATGAGCAGTTCTTC. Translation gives CASSQSGSSYNEQFF.

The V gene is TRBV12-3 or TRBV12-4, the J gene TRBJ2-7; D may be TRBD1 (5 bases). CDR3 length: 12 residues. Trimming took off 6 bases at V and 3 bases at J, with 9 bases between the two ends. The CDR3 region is CASSPDSYEQYV. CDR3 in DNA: TGTGCCAGCAGCCCCGACAGCTACGAGCAGTACGTC.

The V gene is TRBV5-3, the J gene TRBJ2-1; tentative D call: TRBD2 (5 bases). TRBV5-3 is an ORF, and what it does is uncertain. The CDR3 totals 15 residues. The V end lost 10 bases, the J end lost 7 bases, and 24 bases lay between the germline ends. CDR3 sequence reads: CAGFNGPPRGNEQFF. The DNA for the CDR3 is TGTGCCGGATTTAACGGGCCTCCAAGAGGGAATGAGCAGTTCTTC.

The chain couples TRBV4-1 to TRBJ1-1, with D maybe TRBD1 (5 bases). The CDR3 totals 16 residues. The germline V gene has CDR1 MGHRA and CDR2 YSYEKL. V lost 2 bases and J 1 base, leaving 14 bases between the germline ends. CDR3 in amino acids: CASSQKNPDKNTEAFF. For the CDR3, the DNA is TGCGCCAGCAGCCAAAAAAACCCGGACAAGAACACTGAAGCTTTCTTT.

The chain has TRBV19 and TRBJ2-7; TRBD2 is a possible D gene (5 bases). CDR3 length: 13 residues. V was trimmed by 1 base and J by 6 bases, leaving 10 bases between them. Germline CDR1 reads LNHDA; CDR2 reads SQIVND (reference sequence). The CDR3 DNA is TGTGCCAGTAGTATAGGGACTCTGGGCGAGCAGTACTTC. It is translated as CASSIGTLGEQYF. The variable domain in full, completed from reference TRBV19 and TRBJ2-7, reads DGGITQSPKYLFRKEGQNVTLSCEQNLNHDAMYWYRQDPGQGLRLIYYSQIVNDFQKGDIAEGYSVSREKKESFPLTVTSAQKNPTAFYLCASSIGTLGEQYFGPGTRLTVT.

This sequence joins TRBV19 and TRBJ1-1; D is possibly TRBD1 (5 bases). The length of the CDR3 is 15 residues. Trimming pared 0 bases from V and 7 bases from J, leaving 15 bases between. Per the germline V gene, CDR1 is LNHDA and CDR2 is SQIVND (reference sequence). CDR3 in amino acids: CASSIDGARAYEAFF. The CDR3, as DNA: TGTGCCAGTAGTATAGATGGAGCCAGGGCATATGAAGCTTTCTTT.

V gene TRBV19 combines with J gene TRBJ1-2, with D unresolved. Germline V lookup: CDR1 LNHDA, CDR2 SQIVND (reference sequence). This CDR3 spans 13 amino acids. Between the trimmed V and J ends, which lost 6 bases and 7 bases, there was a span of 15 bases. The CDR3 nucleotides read TGTGCCAGTAGCCAGAAGTCAGGCTTTGGCTACACCTTC. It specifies CASSQKSGFGYTF.

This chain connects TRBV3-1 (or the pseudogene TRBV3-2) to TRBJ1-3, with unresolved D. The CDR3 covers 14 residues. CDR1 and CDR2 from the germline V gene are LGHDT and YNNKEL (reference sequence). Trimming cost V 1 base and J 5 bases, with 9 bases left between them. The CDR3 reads CASSQGANRNTIYF. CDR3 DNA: TGTGCCAGCAGCCAAGGGGCAAATAGAAACACCATATATTTT.

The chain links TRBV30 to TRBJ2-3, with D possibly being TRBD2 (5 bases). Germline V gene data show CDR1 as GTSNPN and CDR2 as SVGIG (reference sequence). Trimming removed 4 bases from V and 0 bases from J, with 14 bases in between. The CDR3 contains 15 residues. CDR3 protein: CAWKQEGVSTDTQYF. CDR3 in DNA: TGTGCCTGGAAGCAAGAGGGAGTTAGCACAGATACGCAGTATTTT.

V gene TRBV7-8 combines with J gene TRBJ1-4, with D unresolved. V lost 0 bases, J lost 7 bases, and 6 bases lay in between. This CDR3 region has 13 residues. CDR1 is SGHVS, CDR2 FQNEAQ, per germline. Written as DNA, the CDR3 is TGTGCCAGCAGCTTAGCTGGGCGTGAAAAACTGTTTTTT. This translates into CASSLAGREKLFF.